This T cell receptor (beta chain) originates from a study of cytomegalovirus exposure and HLA in healthy donors. Regarding the study as a whole: There were reportedly fewer N-insertions in an Asian-associated ancestry cluster than the approximately 670-donor mean, in a later analysis. Researchers had no immune exposure information except CMV serostatus available. Per published accounts, TCR beta sequences correctly predicted the HLA-A and HLA-B alleles of most subjects.

To note about this clone: Its antigen is currently unknown.

The V and J ends lost 5 bases and 5 bases respectively, with 12 bases between them. This CDR3 has 13 amino acids. Germline-derived CDR1 and CDR2 are SEHNR and FQNEAQ (reference sequence). It was with 60 Vbeta and 13 Jbeta primers that the PCR ran. Sequencing used immunoSEQ multiplex PCR; TCRdb keeps in-frame clones, though not all of them. The sample lists roughly 100,000 clones, 77% seen once, with roughly 8.6% in the top ten. This sequence joins TRBV7-9 and TRBJ2-5; D possibly corresponds to TRBD2 (6 bases). This TCR came from a middle-aged woman in good health and CMV-seropositive. Sample: PBMCs. The CDR3 sequence is CASSPGGGETQYF. The CDR3 coding sequence is TGTGCCAGCAGCCCTGGGGGAGGTGAGACCCAGTACTTC.